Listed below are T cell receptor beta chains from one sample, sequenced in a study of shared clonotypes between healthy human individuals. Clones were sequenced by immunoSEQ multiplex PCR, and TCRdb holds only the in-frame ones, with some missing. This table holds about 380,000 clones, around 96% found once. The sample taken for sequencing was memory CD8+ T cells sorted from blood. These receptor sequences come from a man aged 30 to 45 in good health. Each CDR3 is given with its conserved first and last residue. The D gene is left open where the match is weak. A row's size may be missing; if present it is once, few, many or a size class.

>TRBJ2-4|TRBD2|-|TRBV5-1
TGCGCCAGCAGCTTCCTAGCGGGGGAAAACATTCAGTACTTC
CASSFLAGENIQYF
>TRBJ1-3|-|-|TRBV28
TGTGCCAGCAGTTTCGACACCTTCTCTGGAAACACCATATATTTT
CASSFDTFSGNTIYF
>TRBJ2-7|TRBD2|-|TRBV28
TGTGCCAGCAGGGCCGCTAGCGGGAGCTCCTACGAGCAGTACTTC
CASRAASGSSYEQYF
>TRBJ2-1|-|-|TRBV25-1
TGTGCCAGCAGTGACAGGGGACCTTACAATGAGCAGTTCTTC
CASSDRGPYNEQFF
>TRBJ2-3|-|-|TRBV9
TGTGCCAGCAGCGTGGACGGACACACAGATACGCAGTATTTT
CASSVDGHTDTQYF
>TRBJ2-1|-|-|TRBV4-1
TGCGCCAGCAGCCTCCGGGACACCTACAATGAGCAGTTCTTC
CASSLRDTYNEQFF
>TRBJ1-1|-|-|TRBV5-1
TGCGCCAGCAGCCCGACATCCATGAACACTGAAGCTTTCTTT
CASSPTSMNTEAFF
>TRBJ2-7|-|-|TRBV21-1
TGTGCCAGCAGCAAAAAAGTAACAGGGACATCCTACGAGCAGTACTTC
CASSKKVTGTSYEQYF
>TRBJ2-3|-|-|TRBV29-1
TGCAGCGTTGTGGATCGGGCAGGGGCCACAGATACGCAGTATTTT
CSVVDRAGATDTQYF
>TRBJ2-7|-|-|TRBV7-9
TGTGCCAGCAGCTTAGCCCTTAAGGACGAGCAGTACTTC
CASSLALKDEQYF
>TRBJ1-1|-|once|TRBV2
TGTGCCAACCAGGGTGCGAACACTGAAGCTTTCTTT
CANQGANTEAFF
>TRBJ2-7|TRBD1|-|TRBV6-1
TGTGCCAGCAGCGTCCGGGACAGGGGGCTCTACGAGCAGTACTTC
CASSVRDRGLYEQYF
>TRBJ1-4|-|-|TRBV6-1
TGTGCCAGCAGTGAAGGAGGGGGGAATGAAAAACTGTTTTTT
CASSEGGGNEKLFF
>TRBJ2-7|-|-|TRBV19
TGTGCCACTAGACAGGAGTACGAGCAGTACTTC
CATRQEYEQYF
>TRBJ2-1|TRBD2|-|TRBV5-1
TGCGCCAGCAGCTTGGTACCTAGCGGGAGCCTTTGGAATGAGCAGTTCTTC
CASSLVPSGSLWNEQFF
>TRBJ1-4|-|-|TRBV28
TGTGCCAGCAGGCCTGCGGGCCCATTTAATGAAAAACTGTTTTTT
CASRPAGPFNEKLFF
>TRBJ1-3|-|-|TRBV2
TGTGCCAGCAGTGCGTCAGGGGGAAACACCATATATTTT
CASSASGGNTIYF
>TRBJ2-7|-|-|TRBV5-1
TGCGCCAGCAGCTTGGCCAGGGCTTCCTACGAGCAGTACTTC
CASSLARASYEQYF
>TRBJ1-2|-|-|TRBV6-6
TGTGCCAGCAGCGAGTCAGAGACTAACTATGGCTACACCTTC
CASSESETNYGYTF
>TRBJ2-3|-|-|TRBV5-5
TGTGCCAGCAGTTCCCCCGGGCGGGGGCAAGATACGCAGTATTTT
CASSSPGRGQDTQYF
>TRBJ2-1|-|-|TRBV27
TGTGCCAGCTGGGCCACTAGTTTACCTCAGTTCTTC
CASWATSLPQFF
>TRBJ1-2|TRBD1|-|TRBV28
TGTGCCAGCAGGAGAGGGACAGAGTTAGCTAACTATGGCTACACCTTC
CASRRGTELANYGYTF
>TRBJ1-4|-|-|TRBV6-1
TGTGCCAGCAGTGAAGAGGACGGATATAATGAAAAACTGTTTTTT
CASSEEDGYNEKLFF
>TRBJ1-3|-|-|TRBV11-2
TGTGCCAGCAGCTTAGTCTCTGGAAACACCATATATTTT
CASSLVSGNTIYF
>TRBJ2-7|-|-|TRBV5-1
TGCGCCAGCAGCTTGGATGCGAGGACTATCTTCCGCCCCTACGAGCAGTACTTC
CASSLDARTIFRPYEQYF
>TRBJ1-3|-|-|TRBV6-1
TGTGCCAGCATAGGAAGGGGACTTAGAAACACCATATATTTT
CASIGRGLRNTIYF
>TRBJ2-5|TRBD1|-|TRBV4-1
TGCGCCAGCAGCCTATCAACAGGGGGCTTACGAGAGACCCAGTACTTC
CASSLSTGGLRETQYF
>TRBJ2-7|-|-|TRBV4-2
TGTGCCAGCAGCCAAGATGGGTTAGGCTACGAGCAGTACTTC
CASSQDGLGYEQYF
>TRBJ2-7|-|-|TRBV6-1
TGTGCCAGCAGACGGTCGGACAGTTCCTACGAGCAGTACTTC
CASRRSDSSYEQYF
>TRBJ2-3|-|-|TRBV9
TGTGCCAGCAGCGTAGAACTAGTCACAGATACGCAGTATTTT
CASSVELVTDTQYF
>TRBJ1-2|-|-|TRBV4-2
TGTGCCAGCAGCCAAGATCCCTCAAGGATTTATGGCTACACCTTC
CASSQDPSRIYGYTF
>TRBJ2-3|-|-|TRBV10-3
TGTGCCATCAGTGCGGTAGATACGCAGTATTTT
CAISAVDTQYF
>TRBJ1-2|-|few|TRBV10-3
TGTGCCATCAGTGAGACAGGCCAGGGCAGCTACACCTTC
CAISETGQGSYTF
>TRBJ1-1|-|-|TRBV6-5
TGTGCCAGCGGGGCGGCCGCCACTGAAGCTTTCTTT
CASGAAATEAFF
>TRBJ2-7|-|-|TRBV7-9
TGTGCCAGCAGCTTAGCCCGGGCCCCCTACGAGCAGTACTTC
CASSLARAPYEQYF
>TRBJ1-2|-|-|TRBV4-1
TGCGCCAGCAGCCAAAACGTGTTAGGGGTTAGGCTCTATGGCTACACCTTC
CASSQNVLGVRLYGYTF
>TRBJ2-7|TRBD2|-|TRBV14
TGTGCCAGCAGCCCTCTAGCGGGAGGGAGTCTCTACGAGCAGTACTTC
CASSPLAGGSLYEQYF
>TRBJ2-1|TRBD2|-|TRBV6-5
TGTGCCAGCAAGGCGGGAGGGCCGGGTTCAAATGAGCAGTTCTTC
CASKAGGPGSNEQFF
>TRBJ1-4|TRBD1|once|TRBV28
TGTGCCAGCAGTTTACGACAGGGGTCTAATGAAAAACTGTTTTTT
CASSLRQGSNEKLFF
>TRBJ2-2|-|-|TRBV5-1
TGCGCCAGCAGCCGATCTAGCACCGGGGAGCTGTTTTTT
CASSRSSTGELFF
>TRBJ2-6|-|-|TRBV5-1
TGCGCCAGCTGCCTGGGCCTCTCTGGGGCCAACGTCCTGACTTTC
CASCLGLSGANVLTF
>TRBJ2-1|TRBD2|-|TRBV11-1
TGTGCCAGCAGCTTGGGACTAGCGGACTACAATGAGCAGTTCTTC
CASSLGLADYNEQFF
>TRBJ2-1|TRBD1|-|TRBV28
TGTGCCAGCAGTTTTCGACAGGGGGTGCCCTACAATGAGCAGTTCTTC
CASSFRQGVPYNEQFF
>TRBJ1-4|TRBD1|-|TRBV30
TGTGCCTGGAGCAGGACCCCAGGGGGGGTTAATGAAAAACTGTTTTTT
CAWSRTPGGVNEKLFF
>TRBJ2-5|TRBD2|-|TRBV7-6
TGTGCCAGCAGCGGACTAGCGGGCTTCCAAGAGACCCAGTACTTC
CASSGLAGFQETQYF
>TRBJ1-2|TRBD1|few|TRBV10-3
TGTGCCATCAGTGAGTCACAGGGGAGCTATGGCTACACCTTC
CAISESQGSYGYTF
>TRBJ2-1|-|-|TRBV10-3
TGTGCCATCAGCGCCCTCGGCGCGGGGTCCTACAATGAGCAGTTCTTC
CAISALGAGSYNEQFF
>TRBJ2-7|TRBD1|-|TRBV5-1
TGCGCCAGCAGCGGCCACAGGGGGCGTTCCTACGAGCAGTACTTC
CASSGHRGRSYEQYF
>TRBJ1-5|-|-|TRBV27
TGTGCCAGCAGAAGGAGTTCAGGTCAGCCCCAGCATTTT
CASRRSSGQPQHF
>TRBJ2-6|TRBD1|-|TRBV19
TGTGCCAGTAGTATACCGACAGGGTCTGGGGCCAACGTCCTGACTTTC
CASSIPTGSGANVLTF
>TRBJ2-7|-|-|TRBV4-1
TGCGCCAGCAGCCAAGGTCGTATGACCGGAATTCGTCACTTC
CASSQGRMTGIRHF
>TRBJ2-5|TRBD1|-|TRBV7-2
TGTGCCAGCAGTCGCCAGGACAGGGGACAAGAGACCCAGTACTTC
CASSRQDRGQETQYF
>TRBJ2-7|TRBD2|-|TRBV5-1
TGCGCCAGCAGCTTGGGGCTAGCGGGTGCGTCCTACGAGCAGTACTTC
CASSLGLAGASYEQYF
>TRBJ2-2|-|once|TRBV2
TGTGCCAGCAGTGTTAGCGGGAACACCGGGGAGCTGTTTTTT
CASSVSGNTGELFF
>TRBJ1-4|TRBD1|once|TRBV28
TGTGCCAGCAGCCCCCCCGGGACAGAATATGAAAAACTGTTTTTT
CASSPPGTEYEKLFF
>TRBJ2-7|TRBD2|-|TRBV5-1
TGCGCCAGCAGCTGGACTAGCGGGAGCTACGAGCAGTACTTC
CASSWTSGSYEQYF